This T cell receptor (beta chain) came from a study of T cell repertoires in cytomegalovirus infection. Study findings and constraints: Public TCR beta family frequency separated CMV-and-HLA carriers, including in an independent cohort. Ex vivo responses were dominated by HLA-C-restricted CMV-specific TCR beta clonotypes.

TCRdb called the reads again in MiXCR, with one record for every CDR3 protein. Of 200,000 to 300,000 distinct CDR3 sequences in the sample, 9% to 15% were seen once. CDR3 length: 13 residues. The germline gives CDR1 MNHEY, CDR2 SVGAGI. V dropped 6 bases and J dropped 7 bases, with 15 bases sitting between them. On this clonotype itself: Its antigen is currently unknown.

Source material: PBMCs. This clonotype was sampled from a human donor in good health (CMV status not recorded). Some clones in this sample may be carry-over from other donors' samples. The chain uses TRBV6-5 and TRBJ1-2; D is ambiguous. CDR3 residues: CASRPFEALGYTF. The CDR3 DNA is TGTGCCAGCAGGCCTTTTGAGGCGCTTGGCTACACCTTC.